This T cell receptor beta chain was captured in a study of shared T cell receptors in the human thymus. V trimming: 4 bases; J trimming: 0 bases; junction bases outside the gene matches: 7. Germline CDR1 KGHSH, CDR2 LQKENI. There are 16 residues in the CDR3. Only in-frame clones appear in the TCRdb table, and some are missing; sequencing was by immunoSEQ multiplex PCR. The sample gives hundreds of thousands of clones, around 87% of which show up once; about 0.0094% is in the top ten. This sample was shared with a second study, whose subject was human thymus T cells. From that report: During corrective heart surgery, resections were taken, and the thymus tissue came from them. Thymic and blood repertoires appeared to show biased V and J gene usage. Thymic repertoires overlap heavily among unrelated individuals, related research has reported.

This chain connects TRBV18 to TRBJ1-1, with TRBD1 matching 8 bases. The sample comprised thymocytes. This clonotype was sampled from a boy in the first two years of life with a congenital heart defect. CDR3 DNA: TGTGCCAGCTCACTCGGACAGGGTATAATGAACACTGAAGCTTTCTTT. This codes for CASSLGQGIMNTEAFF.